A single sample gave rise to the 26 T cell receptor beta chains below, sequenced in a study of shared clonotypes between healthy human individuals. The table came from immunoSEQ multiplex PCR; TCRdb's copy has only in-frame clones and leaves some out. The table lists 2,500,000 or so clones, 90% to 95% of them singletons. Sequences were obtained from naive CD4+ T cells sorted from blood. As to subset: CD45RA+ positively selected. Receptor source: a young man in good health.

The rearrangement joins TRBV6-5 to TRBJ1-2; a possible D gene is TRBD1 (5 bases). Per germline, CDR1 MNHEY and CDR2 SVGAGI. This CDR3 spans 15 amino acids. The germline V and J ends were trimmed by 0 bases and 5 bases, with 13 bases remaining between them. As DNA, the CDR3 is TGTGCCAGCAGTTACTCGGAGGCAGGGCTTTATGGCTACACCTTC. This encodes CASSYSEAGLYGYTF.

In the case of this clone: The sample carries other DNA sequences with the same CDR3. The rearrangement uses TRBV7-2 and TRBJ1-5; D call uncertain. This CDR3 has 13 residues. The germline V and J ends were trimmed by 1 base and 4 bases, with 5 bases remaining between them. Looked up from germline, CDR1 is SGHTA and CDR2 is FQGNSA. In nucleotides, the CDR3 is TGTGCCAGCAGCTTAGTTGGAAATCAGCCCCAGCATTTT. Translating gives CASSLVGNQPQHF.

This chain joins TRBV28 and TRBJ1-5; D gene uncertain. The V end lost 2 bases, the J end lost 5 bases, and 10 bases lay between the germline ends. This CDR3 comprises 14 residues. Germline V CDR1 and CDR2: MDHEN, SYDVKM. The CDR3 region has the DNA TGTGCCAGCAGTTTAGGCCTTGGGTATCAGCCCCAGCATTTT. Encoded protein: CASSLGLGYQPQHF.

The chain carries TRBV2 and TRBJ2-5; D is unresolved. The germline gives CDR1 SNHLY, CDR2 FYNNEI. CDR3 length: 13 amino acids. V was cut by 3 bases and J by 5 bases, with 10 bases left in between. The CDR3 sequence: CASSELRHETQYF. CDR3 DNA: TGTGCCAGCAGTGAGTTAAGGCATGAGACCCAGTACTTC.

The chain recombines TRBV5-1 with TRBJ2-6; D is uncertain. The V end lost 0 bases, the J end lost 0 bases, and 7 bases lay between the germline ends. CDR1 and CDR2 from the germline V gene are SGHRS and YFSETQ. There are 16 residues in the CDR3. CDR3 loop: CASSLGPNSGANVLTF. Written as DNA, the CDR3 is TGCGCCAGCAGCTTGGGCCCAAACTCTGGGGCCAACGTCCTGACTTTC.

The J gene is TRBJ2-2, the V gene TRBV18, with no clear D. This CDR3 region has 16 residues. V was pared by 1 base and J by 0 bases, with 9 bases between. CDR1 and CDR2 from the germline V gene are KGHSH and LQKENI. The CDR3, as DNA: TGTGCCAGCTCACCACTAACCACCTCGAACACCGGGGAGCTGTTTTTT. Translating it yields CASSPLTTSNTGELFF. The full variable domain, rest sourced from reference TRBV18 and TRBJ2-2, is NAGVMQNPRHLVRRRGQEARLRCSPMKGHSHVYWYRQLPEEGLKFMVYLQKENIIDESGMPKERFSAEFPKEGPSILRIQQVVRGDSAAYFCASSPLTTSNTGELFFGEGSRLTVL.

This chain uses TRBV7-3 with TRBJ2-2; D is uncertain. Between the trimmed V and J ends, which lost 5 bases and 4 bases, there was a span of 14 bases. The CDR3 contains 15 residues. Germline assignment: CDR1 SGHTA and CDR2 FQGTGA. The CDR3 sequence is CASSPNGGPTGELFF. In DNA, the CDR3 is TGTGCCAGCAGCCCAAACGGTGGCCCCACCGGGGAGCTGTTTTTT.

In its sample, this clone was seen once. The chain has TRBV10-3 and TRBJ2-7; D might be TRBD1 (5 bases). Germline CDR1 and CDR2: ENHRY and SYGVKD. The CDR3 is 14 residues long. V gave up 10 bases and J gave up 0 bases, with 16 bases separating them. CDR3 DNA sequence: TGTGCCACCTCAAGGGGTGCTAGCTCCTACGAGCAGTACTTC. It is translated as CATSRGASSYEQYF.

The chain links TRBV5-1 to TRBJ1-1; 7 bases match TRBD1. V trimming: 0 bases; J trimming: 0 bases; junction bases outside the gene matches: 5. The germline CDR1 and CDR2 sequences are SGHRS and YFSETQ. This CDR3 has 16 amino acids. DNA of the CDR3: TGCGCCAGCAGCTTGGCCCAGGGGGGTCTGAACACTGAAGCTTTCTTT. Encoded protein: CASSLAQGGLNTEAFF.

The chain is built from TRBV29-1 and TRBJ2-7; D is perhaps TRBD2 (6 bases). Germline V gives CDR1 SQVTM, CDR2 ANQGSEA. Between the trimmed V and J ends, which lost 6 bases and 1 base, there was a span of 13 bases. CDR3 length: 13 amino acids. Here the CDR3 DNA reads TGCAGCGTGCAGCGGGTAGCATCCTACGAGCAGTACTTC. Amino acids: CSVQRVASYEQYF.

Concerning this clone itself: This sample also contains other DNA sequences that code for the same CDR3. The V call is TRBV10-3, the J call TRBJ2-3; D remains unclear. The CDR3 is 12 residues long. Germline V gene sequence: CDR1 ENHRY, CDR2 SYGVKD. The germline V and J ends were trimmed by 6 bases and 2 bases, with 6 bases remaining between them. CDR3 amino acids: CAISGSTDTQYF. In DNA, the CDR3 is TGTGCCATCAGCGGTTCCACAGATACGCAGTATTTT.

The chain is built from TRBV14 and TRBJ1-4; D gene unclear. Trimming removed 1 base at V and 8 bases at J, with 8 bases between. The CDR3 contains 13 residues. CDR1 is SGHDN, CDR2 FVKESK, per germline. The CDR3 loop is CASSQGSLEKLFF. The CDR3 bases are TGTGCCAGCAGCCAAGGCAGTTTAGAAAAACTGTTTTTT.

The chain couples TRBV7-2 to TRBJ1-4, with 12 bases fitting TRBD1. In germline, CDR1 is SGHTA, CDR2 FQGNSA. J lost 7 bases, V lost 1 base, and 4 bases had no gene match. This CDR3 has 16 residues. CDR3 region: CASSLVGQGAGEKLFF. The CDR3 DNA reads as TGTGCCAGCAGCTTAGTGGGACAGGGGGCTGGTGAAAAACTGTTTTTT.

V and J are TRBV14 and TRBJ1-6, with D tentatively TRBD1 (5 bases). Germline values: CDR1 SGHDN, CDR2 FVKESK. V dropped 3 bases and J dropped 6 bases, with 15 bases sitting between them. The CDR3 covers 16 residues. The CDR3 region has the DNA TGTGCCAGCAGCCAGGGACTTGGGGCCGCTAATTCACCCCTCCACTTT. Amino acid sequence: CASSQGLGAANSPLHF.

The CDR3 DNA reads TGTGCCAGCAGCCGTAGCGGGAGGGATGACACAGATACGCAGTATTTT. Amino acids: CASSRSGRDDTDTQYF. V and J are TRBV11-2 and TRBJ2-3; 11 bases map to TRBD2. Trimming at V came to 5 bases and at J to 2 bases, leaving 6 bases not matched to a gene. From germline, CDR1 is SGHAT and CDR2 FQNNGV. This CDR3 comprises 16 residues.

V usage is TRBV29-1 and J usage is TRBJ2-5; D may be TRBD1 or TRBD2 (6 bases each). CDR1 and CDR2 from the germline V gene are SQVTM and ANQGSEA. CDR3 length: 13 amino acids. V lost 7 bases, J lost 3 bases, and 15 bases lay in between. CDR3 amino acids: CSEYRGEEETQYF. CDR3 bases: TGCAGCGAATATAGGGGGGAAGAAGAGACCCAGTACTTC.

The V call is TRBV10-3, the J call TRBJ2-3; tentatively, D is TRBD2 (6 bases). This CDR3 is built from 14 residues. V was cut by 10 bases and J by 9 bases, with 23 bases left in between. CDR1 and CDR2 (germline): ENHRY, SYGVKD. The CDR3 loop is CATLPSGPRRTQYF. DNA of the CDR3: TGTGCCACCCTTCCAAGCGGGCCTAGGAGAACGCAGTATTTT.

This chain uses TRBV7-9 with TRBJ2-3; the D gene is possibly TRBD2 (6 bases). From germline, CDR1 is SEHNR and CDR2 FQNEAQ (reference sequence). This CDR3 is built from 15 residues. Trimming stripped 1 base from V and 6 bases from J, with 14 bases between. The CDR3 loop reads CASSLGTTGQDTQYF. The DNA of the CDR3 is TGTGCCAGCAGCTTAGGGACTACGGGGCAGGATACGCAGTATTTT.

This clone occurred once. The chain couples TRBV4-1 to TRBJ2-7; D gene unclear. Per germline, CDR1 MGHRA and CDR2 YSYEKL. V shed 4 bases and J shed 0 bases, with 10 bases lying between them. This CDR3 region has 14 residues. CDR3 region: CASSLARSSYEQYF. The CDR3 DNA follows: TGCGCCAGCAGCCTGGCTAGGAGCTCCTACGAGCAGTACTTC.

The gene calls are TRBV18 and TRBJ1-1; 9 nucleotides agree with TRBD1. V was clipped by 2 bases and J by 5 bases; unmatched bases: 6. The CDR3 contains 15 residues. Germline loops: CDR1 KGHSH, CDR2 LQKENI. The CDR3 region is CASSPGSGTGTEAFF. The CDR3 nucleotides read TGTGCCAGCTCACCAGGTTCCGGGACAGGGACTGAAGCTTTCTTT.

This sequence joins TRBV4-2 and TRBJ2-1; a possible D gene is TRBD2 (5 bases). Deletions cut 0 bases from V and 9 bases from J, with 18 bases between. CDR3 length equals 16 residues. Germline lookup yields CDR1 LGHNA and CDR2 YNFKEQ. The CDR3 reads CASSQDLRERVSEQFF. CDR3 bases: TGTGCCAGCAGCCAAGATCTTAGGGAGAGGGTCTCTGAGCAGTTCTTC.

There are a few counts of this clone. The chain employs TRBV12-1 and TRBJ1-1. TRBV12-1 is listed as a pseudogene. This CDR3 region has 16 residues. DNA for the CDR3: TGTGCCAGCAGCTTTCGCAGACAGGGAGGGTTTGGTGAAGCTTTCTTT. Its protein product is CASSFRRQGGFGEAFF.

The V gene is TRBV19, the J gene TRBJ1-1; possibly TRBD1 for D (6 bases). Trimming removed 4 bases at V and 6 bases at J, with 15 bases between. Germline V lookup: CDR1 LNHDA, CDR2 SQIVND (reference sequence). The CDR3 contains 14 residues. The CDR3 DNA is TGTGCCAGTAGTAGTTTCGGGGGGGCAGCTGAAGCTTTCTTT. Translation gives CASSSFGGAAEAFF.

CDR3 protein: CASSLRQGRPYEQYF. CDR3 coding DNA: TGTGCCAGCAGTCTTAGACAGGGGAGGCCCTACGAGCAGTACTTC. The chain uses TRBV14 and TRBJ2-7, with TRBD1 matching over 8 bases. The CDR3 length is 15 residues. Trimming cost V 6 bases and J 2 bases; bases outside gene matches: 9. The V gene's germline CDR1 is SGHDN and CDR2 FVKESK.

As regards this clone: Other DNA sequences in the same sample also yield this CDR3. The chain has TRBV11-2 and TRBJ2-5; D gene unclear. Germline CDR1 reads SGHAT; CDR2 reads FQNNGV. This CDR3 has 12 residues. The V end was cut by 0 bases, the J end by 2 bases, with 1 base between. CDR3 amino acids: CASSLEQETQYF. As DNA, the CDR3 is TGTGCCAGCAGCTTAGAGCAAGAGACCCAGTACTTC.

V is TRBV11-3 and J is TRBJ2-1; TRBD2 might be the D (6 bases). Germline V gene data show CDR1 as SGHNT and CDR2 as YENEEA. CDR3 length: 12 residues. Deletions cut 4 bases from V and 10 bases from J, with 11 bases between. CDR3 amino acids: CASSSRSGEQFF. The CDR3 nucleotides are TGTGCCAGCAGCTCCCGGAGCGGGGAGCAGTTCTTC. Together with reference TRBV11-3 and TRBJ2-1, the CDR3 gives the full variable domain: EAGVVQSPRYKIIEKKQPVAFWCNPISGHNTLYWYLQNLGQGPELLIRYENEEAVDDSQLPKDRFSAERLKGVDSTLKIQPAELGDSAVYLCASSSRSGEQFFGPGTRLTVL.